Shown below are 31 T cell receptor beta chains from a single sample sequenced in a study of blood T cell repertoires in COVID-19 (dated by TCRdb to 2018 to 2020). The library was prepared using the immunoSEQ multiplex PCR assay. Drawn from immuneACCESS, this table holds only the in-frame rearrangements with V and J called that TCRdb kept. Clones are partly lost; checked studies trace under half to an unresolved V gene and leave the rest unexplained. This sample gives about 200,000 clones in total; roughly 80% of them show up just once. The ten largest clones capture 10% of the sample. The sequencing sample was made of peripheral blood. The origin of the receptors is a woman of 80 years or more with acute or convalescent COVID-19.

The chain recombines TRBV5-1 with TRBJ2-2, with 13 bases lining up with TRBD2. V was clipped by 3 bases and J by 5 bases; unmatched bases: 4. The CDR3 is made up of 16 amino acids. Germline V gives CDR1 SGHRS, CDR2 YFSETQ. The CDR3 bases are TGCGCCAGCAGCTCCGGACTAGCGGGAGTTACCGGGGAGCTGTTTTTT. Amino acids: CASSSGLAGVTGELFF.

The chain has TRBV30 and TRBJ1-1; TRBD1 matches 7 bases. The CDR3 totals 14 residues. In germline, CDR1 is GTSNPN, CDR2 SVGIG (reference sequence). After removal of 0 bases from V and 7 bases from J, the junction contained 8 bases not matched to a gene. The CDR3 sequence is CAWSVILPGGEAFF. The CDR3 DNA reads as TGTGCCTGGAGTGTTATTCTCCCAGGGGGTGAAGCTTTCTTT.

V gene TRBV18 combines with J gene TRBJ2-7; no reliable D call. Germline CDR1 KGHSH, CDR2 LQKENI. The CDR3 totals 12 residues. Trimming left V 3 bases short and J 6 bases short, with 9 bases between. Here the CDR3 reads CASSPRESEQYF. CDR3 DNA: TGTGCCAGCTCACCGAGAGAAAGCGAGCAGTACTTC.

The rearrangement links TRBV9 to TRBJ2-1; 10 bases align to TRBD2. Germline assignment: CDR1 SGDLS and CDR2 YYNGEE. With 4 bases clipped from V and 9 bases from J, the junction kept 7 bases outside the gene matches. The CDR3 is 14 amino acids. CDR3 nucleotides: TGTGCCAGCAGCATAGTAGCGGGAGGCTCTGAGCAGTTCTTC. It translates to CASSIVAGGSEQFF.

J is TRBJ2-1 and V is TRBV7-6; 8 bases are shared with TRBD1. The CDR3 sequence is 16 residues long. The germline V gene encodes CDR1 SGHVS and CDR2 FNYEAQ. V trimming: 0 bases; J trimming: 6 bases; junction bases outside the gene matches: 7. CDR3 sequence (DNA): TGTGCCAGCAGCTTAGCGCCCCAGGGGGCGAGCAATGAGCAGTTCTTC. It specifies CASSLAPQGASNEQFF. Supplemented by reference TRBV7-6 and TRBJ2-1, the full variable domain reads GAGVSQSPRYKVTKRGQDVALRCDPISGHVSLYWYRQALGQGPEFLTYFNYEAQQDKSGLPNDRFSAERPEGSISTLTIQRTEQRDSAMYRCASSLAPQGASNEQFFGPGTRLTVL.

J is TRBJ2-1 and V is TRBV7-3; D may be TRBD2 (7 bases). CDR3 length: 15 residues. Germline values: CDR1 SGHTA, CDR2 FQGTGA. V lost 2 bases and J 7 bases, leaving 15 bases between the germline ends. CDR3 amino acids: CASSLQSGGRNEQFF. DNA for the CDR3: TGTGCCAGCAGCTTACAGTCCGGGGGGCGGAATGAGCAGTTCTTC.

The chain recombines TRBV19 with TRBJ1-1; D is possibly TRBD1 (6 bases). The germline gives CDR1 LNHDA, CDR2 SQIVND (reference sequence). V was pared by 7 bases and J by 4 bases, with 19 bases between. The CDR3 contains 15 residues. CDR3 sequence (DNA): TGTGCCAGTACCCCCACGGGGGGGCTATTCACTGAAGCTTTCTTT. It yields the protein CASTPTGGLFTEAFF.

This clone has just a few counts. CDR3 sequence reads: CASSQDSNYGYTF. The CDR3 DNA sequence: TGCGCCAGCAGCCAAGATTCGAACTATGGCTACACCTTC. The chain has TRBV4-3 and TRBJ1-2; no reliable D call. In germline, CDR1 is LGHNA, CDR2 YSLEER. The CDR3 is made up of 13 amino acids. The V gene lost 0 bases and the J gene lost 2 bases, with 4 bases spanning the gap.

J is TRBJ1-2 and V is TRBV11-2, with TRBD1 matching 7 bases. V dropped 4 bases and J dropped 5; count of bases not matched to a gene: 10. The CDR3 covers 15 residues. CDR1 and CDR2 (germline): SGHAT, FQNNGV. CDR3 loop: CASSWRDRPNYGYTF. The CDR3 DNA is TGTGCCAGCAGCTGGCGGGACAGACCCAATTATGGCTACACCTTC. The full variable domain, its missing parts supplied by reference TRBV11-2 and TRBJ1-2, is EAGVAQSPRYKIIEKRQSVAFWCNPISGHATLYWYQQILGQGPKLLIQFQNNGVVDDSQLPKDRFSAERLKGVDSTLKIQPAKLEDSAVYLCASSWRDRPNYGYTFGSGTRLTVV.

The chain has TRBV19 and TRBJ2-6; D uncertain. The germline V and J ends were trimmed by 3 bases and 0 bases, with 9 bases remaining between them. Germline V gene sequence: CDR1 LNHDA, CDR2 SQIVND (reference sequence). The CDR3 spans 16 residues. CDR3 sequence: CASSIMMSSGANVLTF. CDR3 DNA: TGTGCCAGTAGTATCATGATGAGCTCTGGGGCCAACGTCCTGACTTTC.

The chain uses TRBV28 and TRBJ1-2; D is uncertain. Germline CDR1 and CDR2: MDHEN and SYDVKM. V shed 6 bases and J shed 5 bases, with 10 bases lying between them. This CDR3 has 12 amino acids. CDR3 bases: TGTGCCAGCAGCTGGGAGGGATATGGCTACACCTTC. Translated: CASSWEGYGYTF.

CDR3 nucleotide sequence: TGTGCCAGCAGCTTCCTTCAGTCCCCCTACGAGCAGTACTTC. It is translated as CASSFLQSPYEQYF. This chain uses TRBV5-6 with TRBJ2-7; no clear D. V lost 2 bases to trimming and J lost 2 bases, with 11 bases between them. Looked up from germline, CDR1 is SGHDT and CDR2 is YYEEEE. The CDR3 totals 14 residues.

The rearrangement links TRBV11-3 to TRBJ1-4; D perhaps matches TRBD1 (5 bases). This CDR3 region has 14 residues. V was trimmed by 3 bases and J by 1 base, leaving 6 bases between them. Germline V gene data show CDR1 as SGHNT and CDR2 as YENEEA. The CDR3 here is CASSLGGTNEKLFF. The CDR3 DNA reads as TGTGCCAGCAGCTTGGGGGGAACTAATGAAAAACTGTTTTTT.

The chain employs TRBV6-6 and TRBJ1-4, with 8 positions matching TRBD1. Trimming removed 4 bases from V and 6 bases from J; junction bases left unmatched: 10. Germline assignment: CDR1 MNHNY and CDR2 SVGAGI (reference sequence). The CDR3 consists of 16 residues. CDR3 DNA sequence: TGTGCCAGCAGTTCCCCATCGGACAGGGAGGATGAAAAACTGTTTTTT. Encoded protein: CASSSPSDREDEKLFF.

Here the CDR3 reads CASSHLGANQPQHF. The CDR3, as DNA: TGTGCCAGCAGCCACTTGGGGGCTAATCAGCCCCAGCATTTT. This chain joins TRBV3-1 (or the pseudogene TRBV3-2) and TRBJ1-5; D is perhaps TRBD1 (6 bases). This CDR3 is 14 amino acids long. The germline V and J ends were trimmed by 3 bases and 4 bases, with 10 bases remaining between them. CDR1 is LGHDT, CDR2 YNNKEL, per germline (reference sequence).

The rearrangement joins TRBV28 to TRBJ1-2; perhaps TRBD1 as D (5 bases). V gave up 5 bases and J gave up 8 bases, with 18 bases separating them. The germline V gene has CDR1 MDHEN and CDR2 SYDVKM. The CDR3 has 14 amino acids. CDR3 DNA sequence: TGTGCCAGCAGTCTTTCCCGCGACAGTCGGGGCTACACCTTC. Its protein is CASSLSRDSRGYTF.

This clone was recorded a few times. This chain uses TRBV10-3 with TRBJ2-3, with a tentative D call TRBD1 (5 bases). V was trimmed by 0 bases and J by 6 bases, leaving 22 bases between them. CDR3 size: 18 residues. CDR1 and CDR2 (germline): ENHRY, SYGVKD. CDR3 DNA: TGTGCCATCAGTGAGTCGACTCGACAGTCAGGGCCCAGGGATACGCAGTATTTT. Its translation is CAISESTRQSGPRDTQYF.

V and J are TRBV2 and TRBJ1-6, with TRBD1 as a possible D gene (5 bases). The CDR3 length is 17 residues. V was clipped by 3 bases and J by 3 bases, with 15 bases between them. The germline CDR1 and CDR2 sequences are SNHLY and FYNNEI. In DNA form, the CDR3 reads TGTGCCAGCAGTGAGCAGGCGGGACGTCGCTATAATTCACCCCTCCACTTT. This encodes CASSEQAGRRYNSPLHF.

This sequence joins TRBV6-2 or TRBV6-3 and TRBJ2-7; 8 nucleotides align to TRBD2. Germline CDR1 and CDR2: MNHEY and SVGEGT. V dropped 0 bases and J dropped 4; count of bases not matched to a gene: 14. This CDR3 has 18 residues. The CDR3 loop reads CASSYSASGGYRSYEQYF. Here the CDR3 DNA reads TGTGCCAGCAGTTACTCAGCCAGCGGGGGTTATCGGAGTTACGAGCAGTACTTC.

The chain has TRBV30 and TRBJ2-6, with D uncertain. CDR3 length: 12 amino acids. CDR1 is GTSNPN, CDR2 SVGIG, per germline (reference sequence). CDR3 sequence reads: CACGPGANVLTF. The CDR3 region has the DNA TGTGCTTGCGGCCCTGGGGCCAACGTCCTGACTTTC.

V usage is TRBV18 and J usage is TRBJ1-5; D gene unclear. The CDR3 is 16 residues long. Germline V gene sequence: CDR1 KGHSH, CDR2 LQKENI. V was shortened by 3 bases and J by 5 bases, with 17 bases between the two germline ends. Here the CDR3 DNA reads TGTGCCAGCTCACCCTCAGCCTGGGCTACAGATCAGCCCCAGCATTTT. Residues: CASSPSAWATDQPQHF. Variable domain in full (rest from reference TRBV18 and TRBJ1-5): NAGVMQNPRHLVRRRGQEARLRCSPMKGHSHVYWYRQLPEEGLKFMVYLQKENIIDESGMPKERFSAEFPKEGPSILRIQQVVRGDSAAYFCASSPSAWATDQPQHFGDGTRLSIL.

The genes are TRBV7-8 and TRBJ2-7; D is perhaps TRBD1 (6 bases). This CDR3 has 14 amino acids. Germline V gene lookup returns CDR1 SGHVS and CDR2 FQNEAQ. Trimming left V 1 base short and J 13 bases short, with 20 bases between. CDR3 coding DNA: TGTGCCAGCAGCTTAGAAGGTACCGGGGACATCGCTTACTTC. Translation gives CASSLEGTGDIAYF. Together with reference TRBV7-8 and TRBJ2-7, the CDR3 gives the full variable domain: GAGVSQSPRYKVAKRGQDVALRCDPISGHVSLFWYQQALGQGPEFLTYFQNEAQLDKSGLPSDRFFAERPEGSVSTLKIQRTQQEDSAVYLCASSLEGTGDIAYFGPGTRLTVT.

Only a few counts were recorded for this clone. V and J are TRBV21-1 and TRBJ2-7; the DNA was not used to check the table's D call, TRBD1. TRBV21-1 is described as a pseudogene. The CDR3 length is 16 residues. CDR3 sequence (DNA): TGTGCCAGCACCGCAGCGCGAGACAGGGATCTTTACGAGCAGTACTTC. Amino acids: CASTAARDRDLYEQYF.

The V gene is TRBV27, the J gene TRBJ2-5, with TRBD1 matching over 10 bases. Germline trimming cut 5 bases from V and 5 bases from J; bases unmatched to any gene: 5. The CDR3 contains 14 residues. Per germline, CDR1 MNHEY and CDR2 SMNVEV (reference sequence). As DNA, the CDR3 is TGTGCCAGCAGTCCAAGGACAGGGGGGGAGACCCAGTACTTC. Translating gives CASSPRTGGETQYF.

The chain links TRBV6-5 to TRBJ2-2; D ambiguous. V was pared by 0 bases and J by 9 bases, with 8 bases between. The germline gives CDR1 MNHEY, CDR2 SVGAGI. The CDR3 is 13 residues long. The CDR3 bases are TGTGCCAGCAGTTACTCAGGAGACCGGGAGCTGTTTTTT. Residues: CASSYSGDRELFF.

A single count supports this clone. The gene calls are TRBV12-3 or TRBV12-4 and TRBJ1-6; tentatively, D is TRBD1 (6 bases). This CDR3 has 13 residues. Trimming removed 5 bases at V and 7 bases at J, with 9 bases between. The CDR3 sequence is CASSGQSNSPLHF. The CDR3 region has the DNA TGTGCCAGCAGTGGACAGAGCAATTCACCCCTCCACTTT.

V gene TRBV19 combines with J gene TRBJ2-5, with 10 positions matching TRBD2. From germline, CDR1 is LNHDA and CDR2 SQIVND (reference sequence). With 1 base clipped from V and 5 bases from J, the junction kept 16 bases outside the gene matches. The CDR3 is 19 residues long. The chain's CDR3 is CASSIVSLAGSFGMETQYF. The CDR3 DNA sequence: TGTGCCAGTAGTATAGTCTCACTAGCGGGATCATTTGGAATGGAGACCCAGTACTTC.

The J gene is TRBJ1-1, the V gene TRBV5-6, with 7 bases identical to TRBD1. V was clipped by 1 base and J by 5 bases; unmatched bases: 14. In germline, CDR1 is SGHDT, CDR2 YYEEEE. This CDR3 has 17 amino acids. The CDR3 reads CASSLLQGVNLRTEAFF. Here the CDR3 DNA reads TGTGCCAGCAGCTTGCTCCAGGGGGTGAATCTGAGGACTGAAGCTTTCTTT. Full variable domain (outside the CDR3, taken from reference TRBV5-6 and TRBJ1-1): DAGVTQSPTHLIKTRGQQVTLRCSPKSGHDTVSWYQQALGQGPQFIFQYYEEEERQRGNFPDRFSGHQFPNYSSELNVNALLLGDSALYLCASSLLQGVNLRTEAFFGQGTRLTVV.

This chain links TRBV28 with TRBJ1-2; perhaps TRBD1 as D (5 bases). This CDR3 has 13 amino acids. V was trimmed by 7 bases and J by 5 bases, leaving 14 bases between them. Germline values: CDR1 MDHEN, CDR2 SYDVKM. CDR3: CASIGPGGYGYTF. The CDR3 DNA reads TGTGCCAGCATAGGTCCCGGGGGTTATGGCTACACCTTC.

The CDR3 protein is CASSYSGQTGQPQHF. In nucleotides, the CDR3 is TGTGCCAGCAGTTACTCCGGACAGACAGGTCAGCCCCAGCATTTT. The rearrangement links TRBV6-5 to TRBJ1-5, with D perhaps TRBD1 (6 bases). The CDR3 totals 15 residues. Germline V CDR1 and CDR2: MNHEY, SVGAGI. The V gene lost 0 bases and the J gene lost 6 bases, with 12 bases spanning the gap.

The chain recombines TRBV5-1 with TRBJ2-7; D is unresolved. V dropped 4 bases and J dropped 2 bases, with 13 bases sitting between them. Germline V lookup: CDR1 SGHRS, CDR2 YFSETQ. The CDR3 sequence is 14 residues long. CDR3 DNA sequence: TGCGCCAGCAGCCCCCTTAATAGTGCCTACGAGCAGTACTTC. This translates into CASSPLNSAYEQYF.